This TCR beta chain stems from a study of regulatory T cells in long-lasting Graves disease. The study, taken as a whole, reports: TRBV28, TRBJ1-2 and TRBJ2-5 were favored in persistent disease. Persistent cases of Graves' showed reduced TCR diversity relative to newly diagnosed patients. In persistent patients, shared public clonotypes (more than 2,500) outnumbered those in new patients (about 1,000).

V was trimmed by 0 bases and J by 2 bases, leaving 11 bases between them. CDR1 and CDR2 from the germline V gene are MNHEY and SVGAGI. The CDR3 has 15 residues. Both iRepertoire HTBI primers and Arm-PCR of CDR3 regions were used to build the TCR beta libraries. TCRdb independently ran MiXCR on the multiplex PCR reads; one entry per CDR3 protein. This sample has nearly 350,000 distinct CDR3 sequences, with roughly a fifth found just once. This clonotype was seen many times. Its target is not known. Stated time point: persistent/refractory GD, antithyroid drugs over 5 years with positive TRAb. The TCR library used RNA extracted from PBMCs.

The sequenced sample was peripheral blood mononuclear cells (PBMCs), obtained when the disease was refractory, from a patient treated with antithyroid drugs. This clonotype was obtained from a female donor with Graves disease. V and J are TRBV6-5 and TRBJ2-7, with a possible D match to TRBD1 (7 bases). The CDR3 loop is CASSYSQGGTYEQYF. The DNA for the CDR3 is TGTGCCAGCAGTTACTCCCAGGGGGGAACCTACGAGCAGTACTTC.